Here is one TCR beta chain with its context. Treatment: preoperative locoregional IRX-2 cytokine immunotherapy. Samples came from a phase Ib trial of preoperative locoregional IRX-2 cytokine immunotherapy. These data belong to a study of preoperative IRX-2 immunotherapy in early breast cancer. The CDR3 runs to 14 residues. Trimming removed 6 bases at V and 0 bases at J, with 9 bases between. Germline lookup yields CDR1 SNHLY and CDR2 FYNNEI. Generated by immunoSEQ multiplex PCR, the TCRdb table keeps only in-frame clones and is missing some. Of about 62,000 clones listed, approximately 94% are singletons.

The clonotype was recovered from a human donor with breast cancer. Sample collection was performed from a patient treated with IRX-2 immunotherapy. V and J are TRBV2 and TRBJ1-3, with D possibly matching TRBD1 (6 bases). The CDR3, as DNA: TGTGCCAGCAGAATAGGGGGCTCTGGAAACACCATATATTTT. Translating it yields CASRIGGSGNTIYF.